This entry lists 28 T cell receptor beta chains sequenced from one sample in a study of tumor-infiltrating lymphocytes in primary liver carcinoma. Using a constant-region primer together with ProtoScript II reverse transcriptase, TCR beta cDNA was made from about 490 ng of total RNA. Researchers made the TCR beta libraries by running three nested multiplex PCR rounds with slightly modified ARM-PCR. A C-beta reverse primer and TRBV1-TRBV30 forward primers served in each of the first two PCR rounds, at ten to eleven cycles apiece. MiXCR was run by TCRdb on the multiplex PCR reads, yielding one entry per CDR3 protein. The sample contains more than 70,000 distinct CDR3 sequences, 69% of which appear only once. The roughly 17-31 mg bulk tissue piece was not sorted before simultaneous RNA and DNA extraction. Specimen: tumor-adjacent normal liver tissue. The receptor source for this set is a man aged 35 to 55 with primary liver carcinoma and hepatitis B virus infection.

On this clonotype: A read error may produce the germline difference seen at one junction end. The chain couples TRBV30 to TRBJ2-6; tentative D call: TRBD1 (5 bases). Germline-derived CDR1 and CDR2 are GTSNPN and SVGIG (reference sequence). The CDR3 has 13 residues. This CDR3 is CAWRGPGADVLTF. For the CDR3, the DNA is TGTGCCTGGAGGGGCCCTGGGGCCGACGTCCTGACTTTC.

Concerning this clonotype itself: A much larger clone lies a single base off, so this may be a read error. This chain's CDR3 is CASSLAGQCNGYTF. CDR3 DNA sequence: TGCGCCAGCAGCTTAGCCGGACAGTGTAATGGCTACACCTTC. The V call is TRBV11-2, the J call TRBJ1-2; a possible D gene is TRBD1 (6 bases). The CDR3 totals 14 residues. Germline lookup yields CDR1 SGHAT and CDR2 FQNNGV. Full variable domain (missing parts from reference TRBV11-2 and TRBJ1-2): EAGVAQSPRYKIIEKRQSVAFWCNPISGHATLYWYQQILGQGPKLLIQFQNNGVVDDSQLPKDRFSAERLKGVDSTLKIQPAKLEDSAVYLCASSLAGQCNGYTFGSGTRLTVV.

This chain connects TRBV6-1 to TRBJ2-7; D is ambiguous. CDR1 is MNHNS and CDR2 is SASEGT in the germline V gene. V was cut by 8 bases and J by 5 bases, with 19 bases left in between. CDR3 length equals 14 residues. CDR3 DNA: TGTGCCAGCCTCAGGACGGAGTTAAGACACGAGCAGTACTTC. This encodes CASLRTELRHEQYF.

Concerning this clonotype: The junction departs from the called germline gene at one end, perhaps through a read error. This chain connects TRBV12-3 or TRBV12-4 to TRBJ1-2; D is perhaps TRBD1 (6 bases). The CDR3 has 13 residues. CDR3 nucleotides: TGTGCCAGCGGTTTAGTACAGGGCCATGGCTACGCCTTC. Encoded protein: CASGLVQGHGYAF.

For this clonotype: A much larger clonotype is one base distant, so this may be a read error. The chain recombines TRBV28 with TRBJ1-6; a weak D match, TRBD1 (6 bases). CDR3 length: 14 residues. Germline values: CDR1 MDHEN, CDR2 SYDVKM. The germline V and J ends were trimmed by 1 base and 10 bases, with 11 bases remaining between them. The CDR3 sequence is CASSLSGGWSPLHF. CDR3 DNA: TGTGCCAGCAGTTTATCCGGGGGCTGGTCACCCCTCCACTTT.

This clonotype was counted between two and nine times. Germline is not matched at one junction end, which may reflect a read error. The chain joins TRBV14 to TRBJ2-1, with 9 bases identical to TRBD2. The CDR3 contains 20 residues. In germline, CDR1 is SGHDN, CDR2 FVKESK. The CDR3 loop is CASSQATSGYLLGSYNEQLF. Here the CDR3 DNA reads TGTGCCAGCAGCCAAGCAACTAGCGGGTACTTATTGGGCTCCTACAATGAGCAGCTCTTC.

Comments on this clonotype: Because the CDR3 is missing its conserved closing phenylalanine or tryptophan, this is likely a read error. CDR3 protein: CASSELAGEYNEQFI. The CDR3 bases are TGTGCCAGTTCCGAACTAGCGGGAGAGTACAATGAGCAGTTCATC. The V call is TRBV19, the J call TRBJ2-1; 11 bases fit TRBD2. CDR1 is LNHDA and CDR2 is SQIVND in the germline V gene (reference sequence). The CDR3 spans 15 residues. Trimming removed 8 bases from V and 4 bases from J; junction bases left unmatched: 7.

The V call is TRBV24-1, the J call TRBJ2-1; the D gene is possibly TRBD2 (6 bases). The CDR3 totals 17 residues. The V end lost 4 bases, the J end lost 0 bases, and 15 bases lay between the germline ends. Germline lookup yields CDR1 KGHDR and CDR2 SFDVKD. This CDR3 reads CATSEYSTTSSYNEQFF. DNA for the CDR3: TGTGCCACCAGTGAATATTCTACGACTAGCTCCTACAATGAGCAGTTCTTC.

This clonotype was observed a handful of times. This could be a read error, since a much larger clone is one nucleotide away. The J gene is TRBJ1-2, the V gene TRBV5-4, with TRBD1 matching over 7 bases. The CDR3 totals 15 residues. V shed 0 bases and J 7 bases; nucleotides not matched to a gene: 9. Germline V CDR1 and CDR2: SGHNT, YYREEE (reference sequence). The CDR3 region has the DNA TGTGCCAGCAGCTTGGGATCCGTGACAGGGTTTGGCTACACCTTC. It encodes CASSLGSVTGFGYTF.

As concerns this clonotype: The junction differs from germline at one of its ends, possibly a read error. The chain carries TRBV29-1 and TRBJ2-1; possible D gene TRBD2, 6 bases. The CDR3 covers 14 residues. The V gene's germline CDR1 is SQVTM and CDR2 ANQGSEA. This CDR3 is CGVSGTGIIGEQFF. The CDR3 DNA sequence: TGCGGCGTGTCCGGGACTGGGATCATTGGGGAGCAGTTCTTC.

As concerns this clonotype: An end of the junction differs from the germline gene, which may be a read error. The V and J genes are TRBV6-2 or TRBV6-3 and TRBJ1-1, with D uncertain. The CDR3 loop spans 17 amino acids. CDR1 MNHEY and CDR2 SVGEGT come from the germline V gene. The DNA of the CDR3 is TGTGCCAGCAGTTACCTTCCTGCGGGCAGACTTAACATTGAAACTTTCTTT. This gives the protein CASSYLPAGRLNIETFF.

Here the CDR3 reads CASSYAVINEQFF. In DNA form, the CDR3 reads TGTGCCAGCAGTTACGCCGTAATAAATGAGCAGTTCTTC. V gene TRBV6-5 combines with J gene TRBJ2-1; D is undetermined. Germline V gives CDR1 MNHEY, CDR2 SVGAGI. Trimming took 2 bases from V and 7 from J, leaving 9 bases between them. The CDR3 sequence is 13 residues long.

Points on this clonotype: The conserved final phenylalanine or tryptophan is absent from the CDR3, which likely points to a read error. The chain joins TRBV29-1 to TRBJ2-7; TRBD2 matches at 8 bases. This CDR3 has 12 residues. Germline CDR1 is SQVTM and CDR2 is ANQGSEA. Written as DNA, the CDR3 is TGCTGCGTTAGGGCGGGAGGTTCAGAGCAGTACCTC. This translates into CCVRAGGSEQYL.

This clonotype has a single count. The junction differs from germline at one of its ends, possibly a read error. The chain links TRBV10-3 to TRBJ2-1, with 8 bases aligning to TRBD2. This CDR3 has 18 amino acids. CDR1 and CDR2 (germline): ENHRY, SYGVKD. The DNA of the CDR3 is TGTGTCATCTGTGAGTCCCCCCTCGTGGCGGGAGGCTCGCATGATCAGTTCTTC. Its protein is CVICESPLVAGGSHDQFF.

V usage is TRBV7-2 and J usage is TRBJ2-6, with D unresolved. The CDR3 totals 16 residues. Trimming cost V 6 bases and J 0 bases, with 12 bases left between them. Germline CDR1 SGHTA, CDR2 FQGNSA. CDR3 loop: CASRFDLSSGANVLTF. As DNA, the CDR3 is TGTGCCAGCAGATTTGATCTAAGCTCTGGGGCCAACGTCCTGACTTTC.

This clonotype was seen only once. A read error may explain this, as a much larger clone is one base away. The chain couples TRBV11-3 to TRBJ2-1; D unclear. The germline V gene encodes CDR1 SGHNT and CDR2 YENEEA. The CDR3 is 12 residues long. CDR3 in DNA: TGTACCAGCAGCCTAAATACCAATGAGCAGTTCTTC. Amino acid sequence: CTSSLNTNEQFF.

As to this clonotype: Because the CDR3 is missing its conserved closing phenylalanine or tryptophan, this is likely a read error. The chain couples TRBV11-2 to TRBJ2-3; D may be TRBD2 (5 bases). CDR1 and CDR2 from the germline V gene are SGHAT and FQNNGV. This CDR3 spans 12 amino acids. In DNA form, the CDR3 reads TGTGCCAGTAGCGCCAGCACAGATATGCAGTATATT. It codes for CASSASTDMQYI.

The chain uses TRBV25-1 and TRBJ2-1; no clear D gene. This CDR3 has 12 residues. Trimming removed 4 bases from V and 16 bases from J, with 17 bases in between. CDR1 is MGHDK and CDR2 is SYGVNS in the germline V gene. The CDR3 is CASSVVYNAQFF. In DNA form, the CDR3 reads TGTGCCAGCAGTGTCGTCTACAATGCGCAATTCTTC. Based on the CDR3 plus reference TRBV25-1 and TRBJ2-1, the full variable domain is EADIYQTPRYLVIGTGKKITLECSQTMGHDKMYWYQQDPGMELHLIHYSYGVNSTEKGDLSSESTVSRIRTEHFPLTLESARPSHTSQYLCASSVVYNAQFFGPGTRLTVL.

CDR3 amino acids: CASSLSAGVVNEQFF. For the CDR3, the DNA is TGTGCCAGCAGTTTATCTGCAGGGGTTGTCAATGAGCAGTTCTTC. The rearrangement uses TRBV11-2 and TRBJ2-1, with a possible D match to TRBD1 (6 bases). CDR1 and CDR2 from the germline V gene are SGHAT and FQNNGV. The V and J ends lost 6 bases and 6 bases respectively, with 18 bases between them. CDR3 length equals 15 residues.

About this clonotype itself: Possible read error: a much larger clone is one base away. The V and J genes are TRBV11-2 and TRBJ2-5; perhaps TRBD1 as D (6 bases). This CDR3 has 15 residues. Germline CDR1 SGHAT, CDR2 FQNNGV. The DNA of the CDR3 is TGTGCCAGCAGCCCCCTGTCAGCCCCAGGGGTGACCCGGTACTTC. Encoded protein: CASSPLSAPGVTRYF.

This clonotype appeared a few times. The CDR3 reads CASSEGIQGDTTGELFF. DNA of the CDR3: TGTGCCAGCAGTGAAGGGATACAGGGGGATACTACCGGGGAGCTGTTTTTT. This chain links TRBV6-1 with TRBJ2-2; 8 positions agree with TRBD1. V dropped 1 base and J dropped 5; count of bases not matched to a gene: 9. The CDR3 is 17 amino acids. Germline loops: CDR1 MNHNS, CDR2 SASEGT.

The chain's CDR3 is CVMSTPGQGTEAFF. CDR3 coding DNA: TGTGTCATGTCCACTCCGGGTCAGGGGACCGAAGCTTTCTTT. V usage is TRBV10-3 and J usage is TRBJ1-1, with D tentatively TRBD1 (6 bases). CDR1 ENHRY and CDR2 SYGVKD come from the germline V gene. CDR3 length: 14 residues.

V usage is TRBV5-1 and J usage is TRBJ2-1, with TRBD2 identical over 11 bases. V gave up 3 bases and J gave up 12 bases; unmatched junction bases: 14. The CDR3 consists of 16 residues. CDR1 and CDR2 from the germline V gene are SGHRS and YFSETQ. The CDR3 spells CASSSGLAGFHFVQFF. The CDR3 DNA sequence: TGCGCCAGCAGCTCCGGACTAGCGGGTTTCCATTTTGTGCAGTTCTTC.

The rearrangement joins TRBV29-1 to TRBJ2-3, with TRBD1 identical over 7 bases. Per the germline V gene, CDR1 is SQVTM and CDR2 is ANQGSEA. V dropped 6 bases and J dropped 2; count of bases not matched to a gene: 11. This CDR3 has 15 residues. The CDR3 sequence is CSVPSGQEFTDTQYF. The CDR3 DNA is TGCAGCGTACCCAGTGGACAGGAGTTCACAGATACGCAGTATTTT.

CDR3 sequence: CASSRLAGGSADTQYF. In DNA, the CDR3 is TGTGCCAGCAGCCGACTAGCAGGAGGGTCTGCAGATACGCAGTATTTT. V usage is TRBV7-2 and J usage is TRBJ2-3; TRBD2 matches 7 bases. The CDR3 runs 16 residues. V was pared by 5 bases and J by 4 bases, with 12 bases of the junction left unmatched. Germline V gives CDR1 SGHTA, CDR2 FQGNSA.

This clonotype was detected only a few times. The chain's CDR3 is CASNDPNQPQHF. CDR3 in DNA: TGTGCCAGCAACGACCCCAATCAGCCCCAGCATTTT. The V gene is TRBV6-5, the J gene TRBJ1-5; the D is unclear. V was clipped by 7 bases and J by 3 bases, with 7 bases between them. CDR1 MNHEY and CDR2 SVGAGI come from the germline V gene. This CDR3 has 12 residues.

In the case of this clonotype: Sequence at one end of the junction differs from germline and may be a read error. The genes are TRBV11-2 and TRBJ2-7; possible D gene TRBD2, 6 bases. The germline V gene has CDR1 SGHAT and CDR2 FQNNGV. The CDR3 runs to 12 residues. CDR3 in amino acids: CPSSLAVGEQYF. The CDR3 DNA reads TGTCCCAGCAGCTTAGCGGTCGGCGAGCAGTACTTC.

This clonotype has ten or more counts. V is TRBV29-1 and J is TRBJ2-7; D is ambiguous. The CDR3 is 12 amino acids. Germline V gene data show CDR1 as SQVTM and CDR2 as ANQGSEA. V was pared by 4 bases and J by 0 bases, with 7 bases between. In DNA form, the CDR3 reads TGCAGCGTTGGTGGGAACTCCTACGAGCAGTACTTC. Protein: CSVGGNSYEQYF.